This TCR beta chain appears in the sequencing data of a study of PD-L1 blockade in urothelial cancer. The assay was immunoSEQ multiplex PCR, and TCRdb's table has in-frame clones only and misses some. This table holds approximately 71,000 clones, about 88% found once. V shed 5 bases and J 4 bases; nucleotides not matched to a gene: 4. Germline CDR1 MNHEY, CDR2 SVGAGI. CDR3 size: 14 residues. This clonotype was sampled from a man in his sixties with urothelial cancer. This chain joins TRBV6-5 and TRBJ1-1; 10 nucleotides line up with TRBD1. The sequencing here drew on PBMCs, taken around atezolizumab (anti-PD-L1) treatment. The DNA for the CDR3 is TGTGCCAGCAGTAGACAGGGGGCAGTCACTGAAGCTTTCTTT. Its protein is CASSRQGAVTEAFF.